This T cell receptor beta chain was recovered during a study of liver allograft versus peripheral blood T cells. Whole-study context: Graft-liver T cell receptor repertoires were compared against recipient peripheral blood repertoires.

This clonotype was detected many times. Its antigen remains unidentified. Each CDR3 protein is one row after TCRdb ran MiXCR on the reads. In the table there are around 1,200 distinct CDR3 sequences, roughly 15% of which are singletons. Overall study results and limits: According to reports, the T cell receptor repertoires inside liver allografts differed from those in peripheral blood.

Germline values: CDR1 LNHDA, CDR2 SQIVND (reference sequence). Trimming shortened V by 6 bases and J by 10 bases, and 18 bases separated the two germline ends. The CDR3 covers 13 residues. The receptor was derived from a human patient who had a liver transplant. These T cells may partly come from the graft donor. The rearrangement joins TRBV19 to TRBJ1-1, with no clear D. CDR3 in amino acids: CASRREGRAGAFF. DNA of the CDR3: TGTGCCAGTAGAAGGGAAGGTCGCGCGGGAGCTTTCTTT.